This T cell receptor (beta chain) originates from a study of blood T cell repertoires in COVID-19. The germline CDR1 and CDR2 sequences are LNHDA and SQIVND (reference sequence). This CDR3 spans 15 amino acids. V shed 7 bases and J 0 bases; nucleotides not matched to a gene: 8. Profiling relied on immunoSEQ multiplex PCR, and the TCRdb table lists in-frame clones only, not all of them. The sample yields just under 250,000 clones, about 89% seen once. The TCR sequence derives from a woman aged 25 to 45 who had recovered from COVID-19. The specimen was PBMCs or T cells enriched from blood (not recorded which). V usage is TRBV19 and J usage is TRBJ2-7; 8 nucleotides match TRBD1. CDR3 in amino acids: CASKPQGAHSYEQYF. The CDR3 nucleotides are TGTGCCAGTAAGCCGCAGGGGGCCCACTCCTACGAGCAGTACTTC.